These 32 T cell receptor beta chains share one sample of origin, sequenced in a study of cytomegalovirus exposure and HLA in healthy donors. The PCR used 60 Vbeta and 13 Jbeta primers. Sequencing used immunoSEQ multiplex PCR; TCRdb keeps in-frame clones, though not all of them. The sample gives tens of thousands of clones, 70% to 90% of which show up once; roughly 10% is in the top ten. The sample was PBMCs. The receptors originated from a woman aged 40 to 50 in good health and CMV-seropositive.

The CDR3 region is CASSYSPGTDTQYF. The CDR3 nucleotides are TGTGCCAGCAGTTACTCCCCGGGCACAGATACGCAGTATTTT. The chain couples TRBV6-5 to TRBJ2-3; D is unclear. The CDR3 spans 14 residues. Germline V lookup: CDR1 MNHEY, CDR2 SVGAGI. With 0 bases removed from V and 1 base from J, the gap between germline ends came to 5 bases.

The rearrangement uses TRBV6-5 and TRBJ1-6, with a tentative D call TRBD1 (5 bases). Germline CDR1 and CDR2: MNHEY and SVGAGI. CDR3 length: 12 amino acids. Trimming cost V 8 bases and J 8 bases, with 10 bases left between them. In nucleotides, the CDR3 is TGTGCCAGCGGGGCAGGCCATTCACCCCTCCACTTT. This translates into CASGAGHSPLHF.

The V and J genes are TRBV23-1 and TRBJ2-1; TRBD2 matches 11 bases. TRBV23-1 is known as an ORF, though its function is uncertain. Unmatched junction bases numbered 17, after V lost 4 bases and J lost 0 bases. This CDR3 is 21 amino acids long. CDR3 loop: CASSPRPLLAGGLLSYNEQFF. CDR3 in DNA: TGCGCCAGCAGTCCCCGGCCGCTCCTAGCGGGGGGCCTACTCTCCTACAATGAGCAGTTCTTC.

The V gene is TRBV13, the J gene TRBJ2-7; no definite D call. Germline CDR1 and CDR2: PRHDT and FYEKMQ (reference sequence). V was cut by 4 bases and J by 5 bases, with 6 bases left in between. CDR3 length equals 11 residues. In DNA form, the CDR3 reads TGTGCCAGCAGCTATAATGACGAGCAGTACTTC. Translating gives CASSYNDEQYF.

The V call is TRBV9, the J call TRBJ2-6, with TRBD1 identical over 11 bases. Germline CDR1 and CDR2: SGDLS and YYNGEE. V was pared by 2 bases and J by 0 bases, with 4 bases of the junction left unmatched. The CDR3 extends over 18 amino acids. The CDR3 spells CASSVGTGGSSGANVLTF. CDR3 DNA sequence: TGTGCCAGCAGCGTTGGGACAGGGGGGAGCTCTGGGGCCAACGTCCTGACTTTC.

The chain combines TRBV18 with TRBJ2-7, with 7 bases aligning to TRBD1. Per the germline V gene, CDR1 is KGHSH and CDR2 is LQKENI. This CDR3 comprises 13 residues. The junction had 4 bases not matched to a gene; V was cut back by 4 bases and J by 4 bases. The CDR3 DNA reads as TGTGCCAGCTCACTGGGACAGACATACGAGCAGTACTTC. Residues: CASSLGQTYEQYF.

The V gene is TRBV5-5, the J gene TRBJ1-1, with 10 bases that match TRBD1. With V trimmed by 4 bases and J by 5 bases, 14 bases remained unmatched. The CDR3 runs 17 residues. Germline CDR1 and CDR2: SGHKS and YYEKEE (reference sequence). DNA for the CDR3: TGTGCCAGCAGCCGGAATAGGGGGTGGGGACAGGGGACTGAAGCTTTCTTT. This gives the protein CASSRNRGWGQGTEAFF. The entire variable domain, with the rest obtained from reference TRBV5-5 and TRBJ1-1, is as follows: DAGVTQSPTHLIKTRGQQVTLRCSPISGHKSVSWYQQVLGQGPQFIFQYYEKEERGRGNFPDRFSARQFPNYSSELNVNALLLGDSALYLCASSRNRGWGQGTEAFFGQGTRLTVV.

This clone appeared a single time. The chain links TRBV4-3 to TRBJ1-5; 9 nucleotides agree with TRBD1. V shed 5 bases, J shed 4 bases, and the junction held 6 bases outside the gene matches. In germline, CDR1 is LGHNA, CDR2 YSLEER. This CDR3 has 15 residues. In nucleotides, the CDR3 is TGCGCCAGCAGCGCCGGGACAGGGCTTAATCAGCCCCAGCATTTT. It codes for CASSAGTGLNQPQHF.

The chain has TRBV19 and TRBJ2-7; the match to TRBD1 covers 8 bases. J was trimmed by 4 bases and V by 3 bases; bases with no gene match: 5. The CDR3 is 14 residues long. Germline V lookup: CDR1 LNHDA, CDR2 SQIVND (reference sequence). The chain's CDR3 is CASSIGQGAYEQYF. In DNA form, the CDR3 reads TGTGCCAGTAGTATTGGGCAGGGGGCGTACGAGCAGTACTTC.

This sequence joins TRBV19 and TRBJ1-5, with D possibly being TRBD1 (6 bases). This CDR3 is 13 amino acids long. Trimming took off 7 bases at V and 7 bases at J, with 14 bases between the two ends. Germline CDR1 is LNHDA and CDR2 is SQIVND (reference sequence). CDR3 sequence: CASKRQGLQPQHF. For the CDR3, the DNA is TGTGCCAGTAAGAGGCAGGGGTTACAGCCCCAGCATTTT.

The gene calls are TRBV7-9 and TRBJ2-3; 8 positions match TRBD1. The germline gives CDR1 SEHNR, CDR2 FQNEAQ (reference sequence). J lost 2 bases, V lost 5 bases, and 15 bases had no gene match. The CDR3 has 18 amino acids. The CDR3: CASSQYRQGRNHTDTQYF. CDR3 DNA: TGTGCCAGCAGCCAGTACCGACAGGGGCGAAACCACACAGATACGCAGTATTTT.

This clone was picked up a small number of times. The chain combines TRBV5-6 with TRBJ2-2, with a tentative D call TRBD1 (5 bases). In germline, CDR1 is SGHDT, CDR2 YYEEEE. Between the trimmed V and J ends, which lost 4 bases and 0 bases, there was a span of 16 bases. The CDR3 sequence is 17 residues long. CDR3 in DNA: TGTGCCAGCAGCCCGCCGACAGACTTTTCGAACACCGGGGAGCTGTTTTTT. Residues: CASSPPTDFSNTGELFF.

This chain uses TRBV6-1 with TRBJ2-7; D unclear. V was pared by 0 bases and J by 3 bases, with 12 bases between. Germline CDR1 MNHNS, CDR2 SASEGT. There are 15 residues in the CDR3. This CDR3 is CASSEAFSTDYEQYF. The CDR3 region has the DNA TGTGCCAGCAGTGAAGCGTTCTCGACTGACTACGAGCAGTACTTC.

The J gene is TRBJ1-5, the V gene TRBV7-9; 7 positions match TRBD1. The V gene end was trimmed by 4 bases and the J gene end by 5 bases; junction bases not matched to a gene: 8. Germline V lookup: CDR1 SEHNR, CDR2 FQNEAQ (reference sequence). The CDR3 has 15 residues. CDR3 nucleotide sequence: TGTGCCAGCAGCTCCGAGGGACAGTGGCATCAGCCCCAGCATTTT. Translated: CASSSEGQWHQPQHF.

In this sample, this clone turned up once. V usage is TRBV7-2 and J usage is TRBJ2-1; D may be TRBD2 (5 bases). Germline CDR1 and CDR2: SGHTA and FQGNSA. V shed 5 bases and J shed 4 bases, with 12 bases lying between them. This CDR3 contains 14 residues. CDR3 DNA: TGTGCCAGCAGCCCCAGCGGTTTATACAATGAGCAGTTCTTC. Translated, it gives CASSPSGLYNEQFF. Filled out from reference TRBV7-2 and TRBJ2-1, the complete variable domain reads GAGVSQSPSNKVTEKGKDVELRCDPISGHTALYWYRQSLGQGLEFLIYFQGNSAPDKSGLPSDRFSAERTGGSVSTLTIQRTQQEDSAVYLCASSPSGLYNEQFFGPGTRLTVL.

V is TRBV6-6 and J is TRBJ1-2; possibly TRBD1 for D (6 bases). Per the germline V gene, CDR1 is MNHNY and CDR2 is SVGAGI (reference sequence). CDR3 length: 14 amino acids. V lost 7 bases to trimming and J lost 5 bases, with 17 bases between them. For the CDR3, the DNA is TGTGCCAGCAACAGACAGGCCGAGGGATATGGCTACACCTTC. It codes for CASNRQAEGYGYTF.

The chain combines TRBV2 with TRBJ1-5; D gene ambiguous. The V and J ends lost 7 bases and 7 bases respectively, with 14 bases between them. Per the germline V gene, CDR1 is SNHLY and CDR2 is FYNNEI. This CDR3 spans 13 amino acids. The CDR3 loop is CASMGRERQPQHF. CDR3 sequence (DNA): TGTGCCAGCATGGGGAGGGAACGGCAGCCCCAGCATTTT.

In the case of this clone: At one boundary the junction diverges from the germline segment, which might be a read error. This chain uses TRBV5-8 with TRBJ2-3; 8 nucleotides align to TRBD1. Germline V gene data show CDR1 as SGHTS and CDR2 as YDEGEE. The CDR3 sequence is 15 residues long. The CDR3 sequence: CASSPGGFEADTQYF. CDR3 coding DNA: TGCGCCAGCAGCCCAGGGGGCTTTGAGGCAGATACGCAGTATTTT. Drawing the rest from reference TRBV5-8 and TRBJ2-3, the complete variable domain is EAGVTQSPTHLIKTRGQQATLRCSPISGHTSVYWYQQALGLGLQFLLWYDEGEERNRGNFPPRFSGRQFPNYSSELNVNALELEDSALYLCASSPGGFEADTQYFGPGTRLTVL.

The rearrangement links TRBV5-1 to TRBJ2-3; D gene uncertain. Germline assignment: CDR1 SGHRS and CDR2 YFSETQ. The CDR3 consists of 11 residues. V dropped 4 bases and J dropped 7 bases, with 7 bases sitting between them. The CDR3 DNA sequence: TGCGCCAGCAGCACCAGTAATACGCAGTATTTT. This translates into CASSTSNTQYF. The full variable domain, completed using reference TRBV5-1 and TRBJ2-3, is KAGVTQTPRYLIKTRGQQVTLSCSPISGHRSVSWYQQTPGQGLQFLFEYFSETQRNKGNFPGRFSGRQFSNSRSEMNVSTLELGDSALYLCASSTSNTQYFGPGTRLTVL.

The chain couples TRBV27 to TRBJ2-2, with TRBD1 matching over 7 bases. There are 17 residues in the CDR3. Losses at the gene ends were 5 bases for V and 2 bases for J; bases not matched to a gene: 11. The V gene's germline CDR1 is MNHEY and CDR2 SMNVEV (reference sequence). The CDR3 protein is CASSPSPGTVNTGELFF. The CDR3 DNA sequence: TGTGCCAGCAGTCCGAGCCCCGGGACAGTTAACACCGGGGAGCTGTTTTTT.

This clone was counted once. This sequence joins TRBV5-1 and TRBJ2-1, with 7 bases fitting TRBD1. The CDR3 has 15 amino acids. CDR1 is SGHRS and CDR2 is YFSETQ in the germline V gene. The V and J ends lost 4 bases and 0 bases, in that order; junction bases with no gene match: 4. CDR3 amino acids: CASSEDRSSYNEQFF. Written as DNA, the CDR3 is TGCGCCAGCAGCGAGGACAGGAGCTCCTACAATGAGCAGTTCTTC.

This clone was picked up a small number of times. The chain recombines TRBV6-5 with TRBJ1-1; 11 nucleotides match TRBD1. This CDR3 spans 14 amino acids. Germline trimming cut 6 bases from V and 5 bases from J; bases unmatched to any gene: 5. Germline V lookup: CDR1 MNHEY, CDR2 SVGAGI. The chain's CDR3 is CASRLGTGGTEAFF. The DNA for the CDR3 is TGTGCCAGCAGACTCGGGACAGGGGGAACTGAAGCTTTCTTT.

This sequence joins TRBV9 and TRBJ1-6; 8 bases line up with TRBD1. CDR3 length: 17 amino acids. J lost 8 bases, V lost 0 bases, and 10 bases had no gene match. From germline, CDR1 is SGDLS and CDR2 YYNGEE. The CDR3 spells CASSVGPQGAGDSPLHF. CDR3 bases: TGTGCCAGCAGCGTAGGGCCGCAGGGGGCGGGTGATTCACCCCTCCACTTT.

This clone has only one observation. The rearrangement links TRBV30 to TRBJ2-1, with 8 bases that match TRBD2. The CDR3 runs 14 residues. V gave up 4 bases and J gave up 4 bases; unmatched junction bases: 6. Germline CDR1 reads GTSNPN; CDR2 reads SVGIG (reference sequence). The CDR3 loop reads CAWMGTRSYNEQFF. The CDR3 DNA reads TGTGCCTGGATGGGGACTAGAAGTTACAATGAGCAGTTCTTC. The full variable domain, rest sourced from reference TRBV30 and TRBJ2-1, is SQTIHQWPATLVQPVGSPLSLECTVEGTSNPNLYWYRQAAGRGLQLLFYSVGIGQISSEVPQNLSASRPQDRQFILSSKKLLLSDSGFYLCAWMGTRSYNEQFFGPGTRLTVL.

The J gene is TRBJ1-5, the V gene TRBV2; TRBD1 matches at 7 bases. The CDR3 has 15 amino acids. V shed 0 bases, J shed 7 bases, and the junction held 6 bases outside the gene matches. Germline CDR1 reads SNHLY; CDR2 reads FYNNEI. CDR3 amino acids: CASSEARQGGQPQHF. The CDR3 DNA reads TGTGCCAGCAGTGAAGCAAGACAGGGCGGGCAGCCCCAGCATTTT.

In DNA, the CDR3 is TGTGCCAGCTCACCCCTGTGGTCCACATACAATGAGCAGTTCTTC. Encoded protein: CASSPLWSTYNEQFF. The chain joins TRBV18 to TRBJ2-1; D gene uncertain. V was clipped by 3 bases and J by 4 bases, with 13 bases between them. The CDR3 has 15 amino acids. Germline V gene data show CDR1 as KGHSH and CDR2 as LQKENI.

This chain connects TRBV6-5 to TRBJ1-5; D might be TRBD1 (6 bases). There are 15 residues in the CDR3. Per germline, CDR1 MNHEY and CDR2 SVGAGI. Trimming took off 2 bases at V and 2 bases at J, with 10 bases between the two ends. The CDR3 coding sequence is TGTGCCAGCAGTTACGGGTCAGGGGGCAATCAGCCCCAGCATTTT. It translates to CASSYGSGGNQPQHF.

The chain has TRBV5-6 and TRBJ2-1, with 7 bases matching TRBD1. Losses at the gene ends were 0 bases for V and 10 bases for J; bases not matched to a gene: 13. Germline CDR1 and CDR2: SGHDT and YYEEEE. The CDR3 covers 16 residues. CDR3 region: CASSLDLGTATGEQFF. Here the CDR3 DNA reads TGTGCCAGCAGCTTGGACCTAGGGACAGCTACCGGGGAGCAGTTCTTC.

The chain employs TRBV7-2 and TRBJ1-1, with 12 bases identical to TRBD1. The CDR3 length is 16 residues. Looked up from germline, CDR1 is SGHTA and CDR2 is FQGNSA. Germline trimming cut 5 bases from V and 1 base from J; bases unmatched to any gene: 5. The CDR3 here is CASSKGTGGENTEAFF. CDR3 coding DNA: TGTGCCAGCAGCAAAGGGACAGGGGGCGAGAACACTGAAGCTTTCTTT.

The genes are TRBV6-5 and TRBJ1-2; 10 nucleotides match TRBD1. The germline CDR1 and CDR2 sequences are MNHEY and SVGAGI. This CDR3 contains 15 residues. With V trimmed by 6 bases and J by 2 bases, 6 bases remained unmatched. The CDR3 protein is CASRGTGERNYGYTF. The CDR3, as DNA: TGTGCCAGCAGGGGGACAGGGGAAAGGAACTATGGCTACACCTTC.

The CDR3 DNA reads as TGTGCCAGCAGCCGCGCCGATGCGGGGGGTTCCTACAATGAGCAGTTCTTC. Translating gives CASSRADAGGSYNEQFF. This chain joins TRBV11-2 and TRBJ2-1; 8 nucleotides line up with TRBD2. The CDR3 has 17 residues. Germline assignment: CDR1 SGHAT and CDR2 FQNNGV. Trimming took 5 bases from V and 1 from J; bases not matched to a gene: 10.

J is TRBJ1-2 and V is TRBV29-1, with D unresolved. Germline V lookup: CDR1 SQVTM, CDR2 ANQGSEA. This CDR3 is built from 13 residues. Trimming took off 4 bases at V and 2 bases at J, with 11 bases between the two ends. The CDR3 DNA reads TGCAGCGTTGCGGAGGGATCCAACTATGGCTACACCTTC. Its protein is CSVAEGSNYGYTF.